This entry lists 15 T cell receptor beta chains sequenced from one sample in a study of blood T cell repertoires in COVID-19. Here immunoSEQ multiplex PCR was the method, and the copy in TCRdb shows in-frame clones only, minus some. This sample has about 250,000 clones, with 70% to 90% found just once. The sequenced sample was peripheral blood. These receptors originate from a man aged 50 to 59 with acute or convalescent COVID-19.

This clone was found a few times. The rearrangement uses TRBV13 and TRBJ2-3, with D maybe TRBD1 (6 bases). The V and J ends lost 2 bases and 4 bases respectively, with 10 bases between them. Germline values: CDR1 PRHDT, CDR2 FYEKMQ (reference sequence). The CDR3 is 14 residues long. In nucleotides, the CDR3 is TGTGCCAGCAGCTTAACAGGGCTGGCAGATACGCAGTATTTT. Translation: CASSLTGLADTQYF.

J is TRBJ1-5 and V is TRBV6-5, with D hard to call. Per germline, CDR1 MNHEY and CDR2 SVGAGI. CDR3 length: 12 amino acids. Trimming shortened V by 6 bases and J by 0 bases, and 3 bases separated the two germline ends. CDR3 coding DNA: TGTGCCAGCAGATATAGCAATCAGCCCCAGCATTTT. Translated: CASRYSNQPQHF.

J is TRBJ1-2 and V is TRBV14; a possible D gene is TRBD1 (6 bases). Germline V gives CDR1 SGHDN, CDR2 FVKESK. This CDR3 is 15 amino acids long. The ends were cut back, 6 bases at V and 0 bases at J, with 14 bases in the middle. The CDR3 region has the DNA TGTGCCAGCAGTCCTGGGACAACCGCTAACTATGGCTACACCTTC. It encodes CASSPGTTANYGYTF.

This chain links TRBV18 with TRBJ1-6; 7 nucleotides agree with TRBD1. The CDR3 is 15 amino acids. V gave up 1 base and J gave up 7 bases; unmatched junction bases: 4. From germline, CDR1 is KGHSH and CDR2 LQKENI. The CDR3 protein is CASSPRGTANSPLHF. The CDR3 nucleotides read TGTGCCAGCTCACCACGGGGGACAGCAAATTCACCCCTCCACTTT.

The gene calls are TRBV5-1 and TRBJ1-2, with D possibly being TRBD1 (6 bases). Trimming took off 0 bases at V and 6 bases at J, with 12 bases between the two ends. CDR1 SGHRS and CDR2 YFSETQ come from the germline V gene. This CDR3 spans 14 amino acids. Here the CDR3 reads CASSLGRGWDGYTF. In DNA, the CDR3 is TGCGCCAGCAGCTTGGGCAGGGGTTGGGATGGCTACACCTTC.

The chain employs TRBV5-1 and TRBJ1-3; no clear D. The CDR3 covers 15 residues. V was cut by 2 bases and J by 0 bases, with 9 bases left in between. Germline CDR1 SGHRS, CDR2 YFSETQ. This CDR3 reads CASSLPLSSGNTIYF. DNA for the CDR3: TGCGCCAGCAGCTTACCTCTGAGCTCTGGAAACACCATATATTTT.

The DNA of the CDR3 is TGTGCCAGCAGCTTAGACCCCCGCAGCAATGAGCAGTTCTTC. It codes for CASSLDPRSNEQFF. The chain employs TRBV11-2 and TRBJ2-1; unclear D gene. Trimming left V 0 bases short and J 6 bases short, with 9 bases between. Germline V gene sequence: CDR1 SGHAT, CDR2 FQNNGV. The CDR3 runs to 14 residues.

The genes are TRBV6-1 and TRBJ1-6, with no clear D. Between the trimmed V and J ends, which lost 2 bases and 2 bases, there was a span of 13 bases. The CDR3 runs to 17 residues. In germline, CDR1 is MNHNS, CDR2 SASEGT. The CDR3, as DNA: TGTGCCAGCAGTGAAAGTACGTCACCTACCTATAATTCACCCCTCCACTTT. Its protein is CASSESTSPTYNSPLHF.

V is TRBV3-1 (or the pseudogene TRBV3-2) and J is TRBJ1-3; D is possibly TRBD1 (6 bases). The CDR3 is 15 residues long. Deletions cut 3 bases from V and 4 bases from J, with 13 bases between. CDR1 LGHDT and CDR2 YNNKEL come from the germline V gene (reference sequence). CDR3 sequence: CASSHTGLGGNTIYF. The CDR3, as DNA: TGTGCCAGCAGCCACACAGGGTTGGGAGGAAACACCATATATTTT.

The chain joins TRBV7-9 to TRBJ2-2, with TRBD1 identical over 9 bases. The CDR3 extends over 15 amino acids. Losses at the gene ends were 5 bases for V and 2 bases for J; bases not matched to a gene: 3. CDR1 is SEHNR and CDR2 is FQNEAQ in the germline V gene (reference sequence). The CDR3 loop reads CASSGQGNNTGELFF. The CDR3 DNA reads TGTGCCAGCAGCGGACAGGGGAATAACACCGGGGAGCTGTTTTTT.

The chain carries TRBV2 and TRBJ2-2, with TRBD2 identical over 12 bases. Germline assignment: CDR1 SNHLY and CDR2 FYNNEI. The CDR3 totals 16 residues. V gave up 4 bases and J gave up 4 bases; unmatched junction bases: 4. In DNA form, the CDR3 reads TGTGCCAGCAGTGGGGCTAGCGGGAGGGGCACCGGGGAGCTGTTTTTT. Translating gives CASSGASGRGTGELFF.

On this clone itself: Germline and junction disagree at one end, which may indicate a read error. This chain links TRBV7-3 with TRBJ1-1, with D perhaps matching TRBD1 (5 bases). The CDR3 is made up of 13 amino acids. CDR1 is SGHTA, CDR2 FQGTGA, per germline. The CDR3 DNA is TGTGCCAGCAGCGTAACCAGGACAACTGAAGCTTTCTTT. This codes for CASSVTRTTEAFF.

The V and J genes are TRBV19 and TRBJ1-1, with 8 bases aligning to TRBD1. Germline CDR1 is LNHDA and CDR2 is SQIVND (reference sequence). The CDR3 is 17 residues long. The J segment lost 1 base and the V segment lost 5 bases, leaving 12 bases of the junction unmatched. The CDR3 region has the DNA TGTGCCAGTAGTCTCGACAGGGGAGGGACCAAGAACACTGAAGCTTTCTTT. Translated: CASSLDRGGTKNTEAFF.

This rearrangement joins TRBV19 to TRBJ1-6; D perhaps matches TRBD1 (5 bases). V was pared by 4 bases and J by 8 bases, with 12 bases between. Germline CDR1 and CDR2: LNHDA and SQIVND (reference sequence). CDR3 length equals 14 residues. CDR3 nucleotides: TGTGCCAGTAGTAATCGTTGGGGGGATTCACCCCTCCACTTT. It encodes CASSNRWGDSPLHF.

This clone came up a few times. V is TRBV18 and J is TRBJ1-1; D is undetermined. The V gene's germline CDR1 is KGHSH and CDR2 LQKENI. V lost 0 bases and J lost 5, with 7 bases in between. This CDR3 is 13 amino acids long. CDR3 nucleotides: TGTGCCAGCTCACCACCGGGGAGGACTGAAGCTTTCTTT. The encoded protein is CASSPPGRTEAFF.